The 2 T cell receptor beta chains given below trace back to one sample, sequenced in a study of cytomegalovirus exposure and HLA in healthy donors. Clones were sequenced by immunoSEQ multiplex PCR, and TCRdb holds only the in-frame ones, with some missing. The sample records around 100,000 clones, around 96% being singletons. Sample: PBMCs. These receptors all come from a woman in her late teens or twenties in good health and CMV-seronegative.

This chain uses TRBV6-5 with TRBJ1-1, with TRBD1 matching over 9 bases. Germline values: CDR1 MNHEY, CDR2 SVGAGI. The CDR3 is 14 amino acids. V dropped 0 bases and J dropped 7; count of bases not matched to a gene: 3. The CDR3 sequence: CASSYSTGGDEAFF. The CDR3 DNA reads as TGTGCCAGCAGTTACTCGACAGGGGGGGATGAAGCTTTCTTT.

The V call is TRBV14, the J call TRBJ1-2; TRBD1 aligns across 10 bases. CDR1 is SGHDN and CDR2 is FVKESK in the germline V gene. CDR3 size: 17 residues. The V segment lost 1 base and the J segment 4 bases; nucleotides outside the gene matches: 9. This chain's CDR3 is CASSQGDRGGPLYGYTF. Written as DNA, the CDR3 is TGTGCCAGCAGCCAAGGGGACAGGGGAGGCCCTCTCTATGGCTACACCTTC.